This T cell receptor beta chain is from a study of early T cells in non-severe SARS-CoV-2 infection. Whole-study context: Whole-blood bulk RNA, unsorted, was sequenced, and chains were unpaired.

Separate cDNA molecules each had unique molecular identifiers attached to them. TCRdb ran MiXCR on the 5' RACE reads and lists one entry per CDR3 protein. The sample includes nearly 55,000 distinct CDR3 sequences, roughly 7.6% seen only once; the top ten take roughly a tenth. The specimen comprised whole blood, sampled at baseline. The TCR was taken from an adult who was a healthcare worker with PCR-confirmed SARS-CoV-2 infection or an uninfected control (not recorded which).

CDR3 residues: CASSRDRDPTREQYF. CDR3 sequence (DNA): TGTGCCAGCAGCCGGGACAGGGACCCGACTCGCGAGCAGTACTTC. The rearrangement uses TRBV7-2 and TRBJ2-7; 9 bases are a match to TRBD1. The germline V gene has CDR1 SGHTA and CDR2 FQGNSA. V trimming: 5 bases; J trimming: 6 bases; junction bases outside the gene matches: 11. The CDR3 runs 15 residues.